These 20 T cell receptor beta chains originate from one sample sequenced in a study of beta chain features in type 1 diabetes. As every portion of the isolated RNA was reverse transcribed, the sequencing read expressed TCRB transcripts. TCRdb's table, derived via immunoSEQ multiplex PCR, lists solely in-frame clones and lacks some. Seen here are about 230,000 clones, 9.6% observed once, and the top ten hold under 0.035%. The sample comprised naive CD4+ T cells from blood. The receptors here all came from a woman under 30 in good health.

This clone was counted a few times. The V gene is TRBV27, the J gene TRBJ1-1; 8 bases match TRBD1. The CDR3 consists of 13 residues. CDR1 MNHEY and CDR2 SMNVEV come from the germline V gene (reference sequence). Germline trimming cut 7 bases from V and 4 bases from J; bases unmatched to any gene: 5. The CDR3 here is CASIPTGGTEAFF. CDR3 bases: TGTGCCAGCATCCCCACAGGGGGCACTGAAGCTTTCTTT.

This clone was observed a few times. The J gene is TRBJ2-7, the V gene TRBV30; 9 bases align to TRBD1. The germline CDR1 and CDR2 sequences are GTSNPN and SVGIG (reference sequence). The CDR3 loop spans 15 amino acids. The V segment lost 1 base and the J segment 7 bases; nucleotides outside the gene matches: 11. CDR3 DNA: TGTGCCTGGAGTGCTCCCGGACAGGGGACTCGGGAGCAGTACTTC. Translating it yields CAWSAPGQGTREQYF. Drawing the rest from reference TRBV30 and TRBJ2-7, the complete variable domain is SQTIHQWPATLVQPVGSPLSLECTVEGTSNPNLYWYRQAAGRGLQLLFYSVGIGQISSEVPQNLSASRPQDRQFILSSKKLLLSDSGFYLCAWSAPGQGTREQYFGPGTRLTVT.

This clone was recorded a few times. J is TRBJ2-5 and V is TRBV6-5; D may be TRBD1 (6 bases). The germline gives CDR1 MNHEY, CDR2 SVGAGI. The CDR3 runs to 14 residues. The V end was cut by 6 bases, the J end by 5 bases, with 16 bases between. CDR3 coding DNA: TGTGCCAGCAGCAAAGGGGGACCTCGGGAGACCCAGTACTTC. This codes for CASSKGGPRETQYF.

The chain recombines TRBV6-1 with TRBJ1-1, with D tentatively TRBD1 (5 bases). Germline V CDR1 and CDR2: MNHNS, SASEGT. Trimming removed 4 bases from V and 7 bases from J, with 16 bases in between. The CDR3 has 14 residues. CDR3 sequence: CASSGGAMKVEAFF. The CDR3 region has the DNA TGTGCCAGCAGTGGTGGGGCCATGAAAGTTGAAGCTTTCTTT.

As for this clone: The sample contains more than one DNA sequence encoding this CDR3. The chain couples TRBV19 to TRBJ1-1; D uncertain. The germline gives CDR1 LNHDA, CDR2 SQIVND (reference sequence). The CDR3 has 14 amino acids. Trimming took off 3 bases at V and 2 bases at J, with 10 bases between the two ends. CDR3 coding DNA: TGTGCCAGTAGTATTGGGCGGGCCAACACTGAAGCTTTCTTT. Its translation: CASSIGRANTEAFF.

The V and J genes are TRBV6-1 and TRBJ1-5, with D uncertain. Trimming took 1 base from V and 0 from J, leaving 10 bases between them. CDR1 is MNHNS, CDR2 SASEGT, per germline. This CDR3 spans 16 amino acids. CDR3: CASSEGAQYSNQPQHF. CDR3 nucleotides: TGTGCCAGCAGTGAAGGGGCGCAGTATAGCAATCAGCCCCAGCATTTT.

This clone showed up just a few times. The chain is built from TRBV27 and TRBJ2-2, with a tentative D call TRBD2 (6 bases). The CDR3 consists of 17 residues. Per germline, CDR1 MNHEY and CDR2 SMNVEV (reference sequence). Between the trimmed V and J ends, which lost 9 bases and 0 bases, there was a span of 20 bases. The CDR3 is CASTGRREITNTGELFF. The CDR3 DNA sequence: TGTGCCAGTACTGGACGCCGGGAGATAACGAACACCGGGGAGCTGTTTTTT.

There are a few counts of this clone. The V call is TRBV15, the J call TRBJ1-2; 7 nucleotides agree with TRBD1. J lost 4 bases, V lost 1 base, and 9 bases had no gene match. The CDR3 is 16 amino acids. CDR1 and CDR2 (germline): LNHNV, YYDKDF (reference sequence). This CDR3 is CATSRVRQGQTYGYTF. DNA for the CDR3: TGTGCCACCAGCAGAGTGCGTCAGGGACAGACCTATGGCTACACCTTC.

V gene TRBV30 combines with J gene TRBJ1-1; unclear D gene. V dropped 5 bases and J dropped 4 bases, with 17 bases sitting between them. CDR1 GTSNPN and CDR2 SVGIG come from the germline V gene (reference sequence). The CDR3 totals 14 residues. CDR3 region: CAWAAHEVRTEAFF. The CDR3 DNA is TGTGCCTGGGCGGCACATGAGGTTCGCACTGAAGCTTTCTTT.

The V and J genes are TRBV7-9 and TRBJ1-5, with D possibly matching TRBD1 (6 bases). Germline loops: CDR1 SEHNR, CDR2 FQNEAQ (reference sequence). This CDR3 has 15 residues. V lost 5 bases and J 2 bases, leaving 13 bases between the germline ends. CDR3: CASSQTGRGNQPQHF. The CDR3 DNA is TGTGCCAGCAGCCAAACAGGGAGGGGCAATCAGCCCCAGCATTTT.

The chain has TRBV7-2 and TRBJ1-5; no definite D call. Germline-derived CDR1 and CDR2 are SGHTA and FQGNSA. V was trimmed by 2 bases and J by 4 bases, leaving 6 bases between them. The CDR3 extends over 13 amino acids. The CDR3 nucleotides are TGTGCCAGCAGCTTATGGGAGAATCAGCCCCAGCATTTT. As protein: CASSLWENQPQHF.

This clone was seen a few times. CDR3 DNA sequence: TGTGCCAGCAGCTCAGTAGGACAGGGCTCGGGAGCTTTCTTT. Translation: CASSSVGQGSGAFF. The J gene is TRBJ1-1, the V gene TRBV7-9; 8 bases are a match to TRBD1. From germline, CDR1 is SEHNR and CDR2 FQNEAQ (reference sequence). Unmatched junction bases numbered 11, after V lost 4 bases and J lost 10 bases. There are 14 residues in the CDR3.

In its sample, this clone was seen many times. The rearrangement links TRBV7-9 to TRBJ2-7; 8 bases line up with TRBD2. The CDR3 loop spans 15 amino acids. V was pared by 5 bases and J by 0 bases, with 6 bases of the junction left unmatched. Germline V gene data show CDR1 as SEHNR and CDR2 as FQNEAQ (reference sequence). The CDR3 nucleotides are TGTGCCAGCAGCCCTCTAGCGGGTAGCTCCTACGAGCAGTACTTC. Residues: CASSPLAGSSYEQYF.

This chain links TRBV7-6 with TRBJ2-3; the match to TRBD2 covers 8 bases. The CDR3 runs to 18 residues. Germline CDR1 is SGHVS and CDR2 is FNYEAQ. The V segment lost 1 base and the J segment 1 base; nucleotides outside the gene matches: 10. Here the CDR3 DNA reads TGTGCCAGCAGCTTAGTGGTAACTAGCGGTGGGGGCACAGATACGCAGTATTTT. This encodes CASSLVVTSGGGTDTQYF.

This clone was detected only a few times. This chain connects TRBV7-9 to TRBJ1-2; TRBD1 is a possible D gene (5 bases). With 5 bases removed from V and 5 bases from J, the gap between germline ends came to 21 bases. Germline V lookup: CDR1 SEHNR, CDR2 FQNEAQ (reference sequence). CDR3 length: 16 residues. This chain's CDR3 is CASSPRVRGLNYGYTF. In nucleotides, the CDR3 is TGTGCCAGCAGCCCCAGGGTGCGGGGACTGAATTATGGCTACACCTTC.

V gene TRBV5-1 combines with J gene TRBJ1-2, with TRBD1 identical over 9 bases. The CDR3 is made up of 17 amino acids. J was trimmed by 4 bases and V by 4 bases; bases with no gene match: 14. Germline V lookup: CDR1 SGHRS, CDR2 YFSETQ. This CDR3 is CASSMEHPGQGTYGYTF. CDR3 in DNA: TGCGCCAGCAGCATGGAACACCCGGGACAGGGAACCTATGGCTACACCTTC.

This clone showed up just a few times. Other nucleotide sequences from this sample produce the same CDR3. The rearrangement joins TRBV5-1 to TRBJ2-5; 11 bases match TRBD1. This CDR3 region has 15 residues. Germline V gene sequence: CDR1 SGHRS, CDR2 YFSETQ. The junction had 0 bases not matched to a gene; V was cut back by 0 bases and J by 2 bases. In DNA, the CDR3 is TGCGCCAGCAGCTTGGGGGACAGGGGGCAAGAGACCCAGTACTTC. Translation gives CASSLGDRGQETQYF. Full variable domain (rest looked up from reference TRBV5-1 and TRBJ2-5): KAGVTQTPRYLIKTRGQQVTLSCSPISGHRSVSWYQQTPGQGLQFLFEYFSETQRNKGNFPGRFSGRQFSNSRSEMNVSTLELGDSALYLCASSLGDRGQETQYFGPGTRLLVL.

The chain carries TRBV6-1 and TRBJ1-2, with a tentative D call TRBD1 (5 bases). The germline gives CDR1 MNHNS, CDR2 SASEGT. CDR3 length: 14 residues. V lost 4 bases, J lost 0 bases, and 9 bases lay in between. CDR3 loop: CASSATVTNYGYTF. In DNA form, the CDR3 reads TGTGCCAGCAGTGCGACAGTGACTAACTATGGCTACACCTTC.

This clone was recorded a few times. This chain joins TRBV6-1 and TRBJ2-1; 7 positions agree with TRBD2. The CDR3 extends over 13 amino acids. The V segment lost 7 bases and the J segment 7 bases; nucleotides outside the gene matches: 7. CDR1 is MNHNS, CDR2 SASEGT, per germline. CDR3 bases: TGTGCCAGCACCAGTCAACTAGCGAATGAGCAGTTCTTC. Its protein is CASTSQLANEQFF.

This clone came up a few times. The rearrangement joins TRBV7-9 to TRBJ2-6; D is perhaps TRBD2 (6 bases). Trimming removed 5 bases from V and 5 bases from J, with 22 bases in between. Germline loops: CDR1 SEHNR, CDR2 FQNEAQ (reference sequence). There are 18 residues in the CDR3. This chain's CDR3 is CASSVSLRGGFRANVLTF. The CDR3 nucleotides read TGTGCCAGCAGCGTTAGCTTGCGGGGCGGCTTTAGGGCCAACGTCCTGACTTTC.